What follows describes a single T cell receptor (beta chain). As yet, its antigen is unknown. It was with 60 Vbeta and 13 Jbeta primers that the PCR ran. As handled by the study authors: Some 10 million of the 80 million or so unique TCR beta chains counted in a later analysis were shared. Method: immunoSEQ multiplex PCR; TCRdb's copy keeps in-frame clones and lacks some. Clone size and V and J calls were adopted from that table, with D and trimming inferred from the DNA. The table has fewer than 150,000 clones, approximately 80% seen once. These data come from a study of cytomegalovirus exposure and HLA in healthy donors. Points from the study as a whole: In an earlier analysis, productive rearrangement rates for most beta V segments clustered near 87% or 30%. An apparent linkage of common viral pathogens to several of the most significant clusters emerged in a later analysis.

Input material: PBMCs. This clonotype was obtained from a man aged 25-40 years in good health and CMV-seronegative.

The DNA of the CDR3 is TGCGCCAGCAGTGAAGGCACAGCCTACGAGCAGTACTTC. Amino acids: CASSEGTAYEQYF. The chain uses TRBV10-1 and TRBJ2-7; D is ambiguous. CDR1 WNHNN and CDR2 SYGVQD come from the germline V gene (reference sequence). This CDR3 has 13 residues. V dropped 3 bases and J dropped 2 bases, with 8 bases sitting between them.